This T cell receptor beta chain was documented in a study of T cells in localized non-small cell lung cancer. TCRdb keeps only in-frame clones here, not all; method: immunoSEQ multiplex PCR. The repertoire holds fewer than 90,000 clones, with roughly four fifths as singletons. The germline V gene has CDR1 SNHLY and CDR2 FYNNEI. The CDR3 covers 13 residues. The V gene lost 3 bases and the J gene lost 4 bases, with 7 bases spanning the gap. The chain combines TRBV2 with TRBJ1-5; D is ambiguous. The sequence was collected from a man aged 35 to 69 with stage I lung adenocarcinoma. The starting material was peripheral blood, obtained before any cancer treatment. In DNA form, the CDR3 reads TGTGCCAGCAGTGACGGGATTAATCAGCCCCAGCATTTT. It translates to CASSDGINQPQHF.